Following are 9 T cell receptor beta chains from one sample sequenced in a study of T cell responses to AZD1222 COVID-19 vaccine. Sequenced by immunoSEQ multiplex PCR; TCRdb stores in-frame clones only, minus some. Among about 97,000 clones listed, approximately 91% were seen once. This sample comprised peripheral blood, obtained on day 0 of AZD1222 vaccination. The origin of the receptors is an adult in good health.

This chain joins TRBV28 and TRBJ1-1; possible D gene TRBD1, 6 bases. This CDR3 is 15 amino acids long. The V end was cut by 7 bases, the J end by 1 base, with 16 bases between. Germline V gives CDR1 MDHEN, CDR2 SYDVKM. The CDR3 region is CASTEGGVGNTEAFF. The CDR3 nucleotides are TGTGCCAGCACCGAGGGGGGGGTAGGGAACACTGAAGCTTTCTTT.

CDR3 sequence (DNA): TGTGCCAGCAGTTATAAGTATGGGGGGCCAGGCTACACCTTC. Residues: CASSYKYGGPGYTF. V usage is TRBV6-5 and J usage is TRBJ1-2; D may be TRBD1 (6 bases). Germline V gene lookup returns CDR1 MNHEY and CDR2 SVGAGI. The CDR3 totals 14 residues. Trimming shortened V by 3 bases and J by 8 bases, and 16 bases separated the two germline ends.

The chain has TRBV6-5 and TRBJ1-5; D gene unclear. The germline gives CDR1 MNHEY, CDR2 SVGAGI. Trimming shortened V by 2 bases and J by 4 bases, and 9 bases separated the two germline ends. The CDR3 spans 14 residues. In DNA, the CDR3 is TGTGCCAGCAGTTACCAGTCGGAGAATCAGCCCCAGCATTTT. Protein sequence: CASSYQSENQPQHF.

The chain recombines TRBV9 with TRBJ2-1; 10 bases match TRBD1. Germline CDR1 and CDR2: SGDLS and YYNGEE. This CDR3 has 13 residues. The junction had 1 base not matched to a gene; V was cut back by 3 bases and J by 7 bases. The chain's CDR3 is CASSAGQGNEQFF. The DNA for the CDR3 is TGTGCCAGCAGCGCGGGACAGGGGAATGAGCAGTTCTTC. Looking up the rest from reference TRBV9 and TRBJ2-1 gives the full variable domain: DSGVTQTPKHLITATGQRVTLRCSPRSGDLSVYWYQQSLDQGLQFLIQYYNGEERAKGNILERFSAQQFPDLHSELNLSSLELGDSALYFCASSAGQGNEQFFGPGTRLTVL.

This chain links TRBV28 with TRBJ1-1; D ambiguous. The V and J ends lost 3 bases and 9 bases respectively, with 14 bases between them. This CDR3 has 13 amino acids. In germline, CDR1 is MDHEN, CDR2 SYDVKM. CDR3 in amino acids: CASSFSATPKAFF. For the CDR3, the DNA is TGTGCCAGCAGTTTTTCCGCAACCCCCAAAGCTTTCTTT.

This chain uses TRBV19 with TRBJ2-7, with D perhaps matching TRBD1 (5 bases). The germline CDR1 and CDR2 sequences are LNHDA and SQIVND (reference sequence). CDR3 length: 16 amino acids. V was clipped by 4 bases and J by 3 bases, with 19 bases between them. In nucleotides, the CDR3 is TGTGCCAGTAGTAACGCCCCCCCAGGGCCCCACTACGAGCAGTACTTC. It codes for CASSNAPPGPHYEQYF.

CDR3 in amino acids: CATSRDRKGLVRNLYEQYF. Written as DNA, the CDR3 is TGTGCCACCAGCAGGGATCGGAAGGGACTAGTCCGAAACCTCTACGAGCAGTACTTC. The V and J genes are TRBV15 and TRBJ2-7, with 8 bases identical to TRBD2. Looked up from germline, CDR1 is LNHNV and CDR2 is YYDKDF (reference sequence). V trimming: 3 bases; J trimming: 3 bases; junction bases outside the gene matches: 19. The CDR3 has 19 residues. Combining the CDR3 with reference TRBV15 and TRBJ2-7 gives the whole variable domain DAMVIQNPRYQVTQFGKPVTLSCSQTLNHNVMYWYQQKSSQAPKLLFHYYDKDFNNEADTPDNFQSRRPNTSFCFLDIRSPGLGDTAMYLCATSRDRKGLVRNLYEQYFGPGTRLTVT.

This chain uses TRBV3-1 (or the pseudogene TRBV3-2) with TRBJ2-1; 13 nucleotides line up with TRBD2. CDR3 size: 15 residues. Germline-derived CDR1 and CDR2 are LGHDT and YNNKEL (reference sequence). With 5 bases clipped from V and 7 bases from J, the junction kept 5 bases outside the gene matches. Here the CDR3 reads CASSGLAGVKNEQFF. In nucleotides, the CDR3 is TGTGCCAGCAGCGGACTAGCGGGGGTGAAAAATGAGCAGTTCTTC.

The chain recombines TRBV7-4 with TRBJ1-3; the D is unclear. The CDR3 has 15 residues. V gave up 4 bases and J gave up 4 bases, with 14 bases separating them. CDR1 SGHVT and CDR2 SQSDAQ come from the germline V gene. CDR3 loop: CASSYGLAQGNTIYF. The CDR3 nucleotides are TGTGCCAGCAGCTACGGACTGGCTCAAGGAAACACCATATATTTT.